The clone carrying this T cell receptor (beta chain) showed up just once. This entry belongs to a study of spatial heterogeneity in lung cancer. Study-level information: Detected beta-chain sequences consistently exceeded alpha-chain sequences. Combinations of a unique TCR and a UMI were tallied in raw reads, and on average each appeared more than ten times.

Unique molecular identifiers, one per molecule, were present on every TCR cDNA molecule. Each CDR3 protein gets one entry after TCRdb re-called the 5' RACE reads with MiXCR. The sample shows just under 95,000 distinct CDR3 sequences, approximately 12% of them seen only once. Time point specified: sample taken at primary tumor resection. Whole RNA obtained from tumor, nontumor lung or frozen PBMC underwent sequencing without sorting. CDR1 and CDR2 (germline): SGHNT, YYREEE (reference sequence). This CDR3 region has 14 residues. Trimming cost V 4 bases and J 5 bases; bases outside gene matches: 6. V usage is TRBV5-4 and J usage is TRBJ2-1; TRBD1 matches 7 bases. The material was PBMCs, obtained at surgery. The TCR was taken from a male donor with early-stage non-small cell lung cancer. Here the CDR3 reads CASSTTGSNNEQFF. The CDR3 bases are TGTGCCAGCAGCACGACAGGGTCAAACAATGAGCAGTTCTTC.